This is a list of T cell receptor beta chains from one sample in a study of blood T cell repertoires in COVID-19. Measured with immunoSEQ multiplex PCR; TCRdb has only the in-frame clones, and not every one. The repertoire holds 120,000 to 150,000 clones, over 70% seen once, with approximately 40% in the top ten. Sequenced: peripheral blood. Source of these receptors: a man aged 50-59 years who had recovered from COVID-19. Both conserved end residues are part of each CDR3. Fields, in order: V gene, D gene, J gene, clone size, CDR3 DNA, CDR3 protein. D genes are given only for firm matches. Rows may omit the clone size; those that give it use once, few, many or a size class.

>TRBV11-2|.|TRBJ1-1|.
TGTGCCAGCAGCTTGGGCGCTGAAGCTTTCTTT
CASSLGAEAFF
>TRBV5-4|TRBD1|TRBJ2-7|.
TGTGCCAGCAGCCAGGGGGACAGGGGATACGAGCAGTACTTC
CASSQGDRGYEQYF
>TRBV5-1|.|TRBJ2-3|.
TGCGCCAGCAAGGAGGGAGTTAGCACAGATACGCAGTATTTT
CASKEGVSTDTQYF
>TRBV5-1|.|TRBJ2-1|once
TGCGCCAGCAGCTTGACTAGTACCTACAATGAGCAGTTCTTC
CASSLTSTYNEQFF
>TRBV9|TRBD2|TRBJ2-5|.
TGTGCCAGCAGCGTAGGAGGTAGCGGGGGAGGGGAGACCCAGTACTTC
CASSVGGSGGGETQYF
>TRBV6-2/TRBV6-3|.|TRBJ1-2|.
TGTGCCAGCAGTCACCCCCCGCAGTTTATCTATGGCTACACCTTC
CASSHPPQFIYGYTF
>TRBV3-1/TRBV3-2|.|TRBJ2-3|.
TGTGCCAGCAGCCAAGACCTCCGACTGCAGTATTTT
CASSQDLRLQYF
>TRBV6-1|.|TRBJ1-4|.
TGTGCCAGCAGTGAAGCTTTTCCAGGAGGCGGGGGTGAAAAACTGTTTTTT
CASSEAFPGGGGEKLFF
>TRBV18|.|TRBJ2-7|.
TGTGCCAGCTCAGGGACTCAGAGCTCCTACGAGCAGTACTTC
CASSGTQSSYEQYF
>TRBV7-2|TRBD1|TRBJ1-2|.
TGTGCCAGCAGCTTAGGGGCAGGGGGGCTCTATGGCTACACCTTC
CASSLGAGGLYGYTF
>TRBV7-6|.|TRBJ1-4|once
TGTGCCAGCAGCTTAGAGGGGGAAAAACTGTTTTTT
CASSLEGEKLFF
>TRBV24-1|TRBD1|TRBJ2-7|once
TGTGCCACCAGCCGGGACAGGGATTCCTACGAGCAGTACTTC
CATSRDRDSYEQYF
>TRBV7-2|.|TRBJ1-6|.
TGTGCCAGCAGCTTCCAGGTCTCCTATAATTCACCCCTCCACTTT
CASSFQVSYNSPLHF
>TRBV6-6|TRBD2|TRBJ2-1|.
TGTGCCAGCACCGGGACTAGCGGCAATCACTACAATGAGCAGTTCTTC
CASTGTSGNHYNEQFF
>TRBV18|.|TRBJ1-1|.
TGTGCCAGCTCACCGGAGACCGGGACTAGTAACACTGAAGCTTTCTTT
CASSPETGTSNTEAFF
>TRBV6-5|TRBD1|TRBJ1-4|.
TGTGCCAGCAGCACCCGGGACAGTAATGAAAAACTGTTTTTT
CASSTRDSNEKLFF
>TRBV4-1|.|TRBJ2-3|.
TGCGCCAGCAGCCAGACCCAGGGGTTTGGCACAGATACGCAGTATTTT
CASSQTQGFGTDTQYF
>TRBV25-1|TRBD1|TRBJ1-6|few
TGTGCCAGCAGTTCAGACAGGGGGCTTAATTCACCCCTCCACTTT
CASSSDRGLNSPLHF
>TRBV6-5|TRBD2|TRBJ2-3|.
TGTGCCACTGACGGGGGGAGCACAGATACGCAGTATTTT
CATDGGSTDTQYF
>TRBV11-2|.|TRBJ1-1|.
TGTGCCAGCAGCCGATATTCAGTTCCGGGACACTTGAACACTGAAGCTTTCTTT
CASSRYSVPGHLNTEAFF
>TRBV10-3|.|TRBJ1-5|.
TGTGCCATCAGTGAATGGGGGGATGGCAATCAGCCCCAGCATTTT
CAISEWGDGNQPQHF
>TRBV30|.|TRBJ1-5|.
TGTGCCTGGAGCGCCCCGGGGGTTCAGCCCCAGCATTTT
CAWSAPGVQPQHF
>TRBV5-3|.|TRBJ1-1|.
TGTGCCAGAAGCTCCATACAGGGCATGAACACTGAAGCTTTCTTT
CARSSIQGMNTEAFF
>TRBV5-6|.|TRBJ1-1|.
TGTGCCAGCAGCCCCCCTACCATGAACACTGAAGCTTTCTTT
CASSPPTMNTEAFF
>TRBV7-5|.|TRBJ2-4|.
TGTGCCAGAAGCTTAGGTGACAGGGCTGACGCCAAAAACATTCAGTACTTC
CARSLGDRADAKNIQYF
>TRBV6-5|TRBD1|TRBJ2-3|once
TGTGCCAGCAGCCGACAGGGGGCGAGGACAGATACGCAGTATTTT
CASSRQGARTDTQYF
>TRBV6-2/TRBV6-3|TRBD1|TRBJ1-1|once
TGTGCCAGCAGCTTTGACTCGAGGGGACAGCCCATGAACACTGAAGCTTTCTTT
CASSFDSRGQPMNTEAFF
>TRBV4-2|TRBD1|TRBJ2-7|.
TGTGCCAGCAGCCAAGATGACAGGGCCGTTAGCGAGCAGTACTTC
CASSQDDRAVSEQYF
>TRBV27|.|TRBJ1-1|.
TGTGCCAGCAGTTTTTACAAGAACACTGAAGCTTTCTTT
CASSFYKNTEAFF
>TRBV5-4|TRBD1|TRBJ1-4|.
TGTGCCAGCAGCTTCGGGACAGGGCGGGGGGAAAAACTGTTTTTT
CASSFGTGRGEKLFF
>TRBV7-2|.|TRBJ2-2|.
TGTGCCAGCAGCAACCCGAGGGCGAGGAACACCGGGGAGCTGTTTTTT
CASSNPRARNTGELFF
>TRBV6-6|.|TRBJ1-2|.
TGTGCCAGCAGTTACTTAGGGGGGGAAGGCTACACCTTC
CASSYLGGEGYTF
>TRBV18|TRBD2|TRBJ2-5|.
TGTGCCAGCTCAAGAACTAGCGCCGCTAACCAAGAGACCCAGTACTTC
CASSRTSAANQETQYF
>TRBV7-9|TRBD1|TRBJ1-6|.
TGTGCCAGCAGCTTAGCTGGGACAGGGGGCGCCTATAATTCACCCCTCCACTTT
CASSLAGTGGAYNSPLHF
>TRBV6-2/TRBV6-3|TRBD1|TRBJ1-2|few
TGTGCCAGCAGTTACAGGCCAATGGGGACAGCTAACTATGGCTACACCTTC
CASSYRPMGTANYGYTF
>TRBV10-3|TRBD2|TRBJ2-1|once
TGTGCCATCAGTGAGTCTAGCGGGGGGGAGAATGAGCAGTTCTTC
CAISESSGGENEQFF
>TRBV19|.|TRBJ1-1|.
TGTGCCAGTAAAGGGGTCGAGGGGGTTGCGGCTTTCTTT
CASKGVEGVAAFF
>TRBV19|TRBD1|TRBJ2-7|few
TGTGCCAGTAGTAACCGGGACAGGGGCTACGAGCAGTACTTC
CASSNRDRGYEQYF
>TRBV19|TRBD1|TRBJ2-1|.
TGTGCCAGTAGTACAGGACAGGGGGCCCGTGATGAGCAGTTCTTC
CASSTGQGARDEQFF
>TRBV18|TRBD1|TRBJ2-1|.
TGTGCCAGCTCACCCCTCCGCATTTTGGGACAGGGTTCGATCAATGAGCAGTTCTTC
CASSPLRILGQGSINEQFF
>TRBV4-1|.|TRBJ2-1|.
TGCGCCAGCAGCCAAGGTAATCGCCCGGGTATCAATGAGCAGTTCTTC
CASSQGNRPGINEQFF
>TRBV12-5|.|TRBJ2-1|.
TGTGCTAGTGGTTTCGCCGGTATCGGAGCTAACTACAATGAGCAGTTCTTC
CASGFAGIGANYNEQFF
>TRBV11-3|.|TRBJ1-1|.
TGTGCCAGCAGCGCGTCCCGAGACTCCTCGGGGGACACTGAAGCTTTCTTT
CASSASRDSSGDTEAFF
>TRBV25-1|.|TRBJ2-6|.
TGTGCCAGCAGTGAACGCGACATCGGCCCTGGGGCCAACGTCCTGACTTTC
CASSERDIGPGANVLTF
>TRBV2|.|TRBJ2-7|few
TGTGCCAGCATAAGCGAGCAAACCTACGAGCAGTACTTC
CASISEQTYEQYF
>TRBV12-3/TRBV12-4|TRBD1|TRBJ2-7|few
TGTGCCAGCAGTTTTCAGGGGGCCTACGAGCAGTACTTC
CASSFQGAYEQYF
>TRBV2|.|TRBJ1-6|.
TGTGCCAGCAAAGGCAGGCAGAATAATTCACCCCTCCACTTT
CASKGRQNNSPLHF
>TRBV7-2|.|TRBJ1-1|once
TGTGCCAGCAGCTTAGTTGGATCAGGGGCCTACACTGAAGCTTTCTTT
CASSLVGSGAYTEAFF
>TRBV5-1|.|TRBJ2-3|.
TGCGCCAGCAGCTTGGGCAGGGGCACAGATACGCAGTATTTT
CASSLGRGTDTQYF
>TRBV9|TRBD2|TRBJ2-3|.
TGTGCCAGCAGCACGTCAAAACTAGCGGGGGCCACAGATACGCAGTATTTT
CASSTSKLAGATDTQYF
>TRBV4-1|.|TRBJ1-1|once
TGCGCCAGCAGCCCCAGTTCCGGGGGGCTCTCTGAAGCTTTCTTT
CASSPSSGGLSEAFF
>TRBV7-2|TRBD1|TRBJ2-1|.
TGTGCCAGCAGCTTAGCTCCCACAGGGGGCAATGAGCAGTTCTTC
CASSLAPTGGNEQFF
>TRBV7-2|TRBD2|TRBJ2-7|.
TGTGCCAGCAGCTTATCGAGCGGGGGGGCCATCTACGAGCAGTACTTC
CASSLSSGGAIYEQYF
>TRBV19|TRBD2|TRBJ2-5|.
TGTGCCAGTAGTATTTCGGGGGAGGGGGAGACCCAGTACTTC
CASSISGEGETQYF
>TRBV6-5|.|TRBJ1-2|once
TGTGCCAGCAGAAAAGGGGTACCCAACTATGGCTACACCTTC
CASRKGVPNYGYTF
>TRBV25-1|.|TRBJ1-4|.
TGTGCCAGCAGTTATTCGGGGGTCTCTAATGAAAAACTGTTTTTT
CASSYSGVSNEKLFF